This is a list of T cell receptor beta chains from one sample in a study of cytomegalovirus exposure and HLA in healthy donors. Here immunoSEQ multiplex PCR was the method, and the copy in TCRdb shows in-frame clones only, minus some. The sample consists of 150,000 to 200,000 clones, roughly 84% of them appearing once. The sequenced material came from PBMCs. Receptors originate from a boy aged 5 to 17 in good health and CMV-seronegative. Both conserved end residues are part of each CDR3. D genes are given only for firm matches. A row's size may be missing; if present it is once, few, many or a size class.

TRBV30	-	-	13	TRBJ2-7	CAWDSWGTYEQYF	TGTGCCTGGGACTCGTGGGGCACCTACGAGCAGTACTTC
TRBV9	-	-	13	TRBJ2-7	CASGSGGQYEQYF	TGTGCCAGCGGGTCGGGGGGCCAGTACGAGCAGTACTTC
TRBV2	-	TRBD1	18	TRBJ1-1	CASSARQGLGMGNTEAFF	TGTGCCAGCAGTGCGAGACAGGGATTGGGCATGGGGAACACTGAAGCTTTCTTT
TRBV5-1	-	TRBD2	15	TRBJ2-3	CASSLGRGGTDTQYF	TGCGCCAGCAGCCTTGGGCGGGGGGGCACAGATACGCAGTATTTT
TRBV7-3	few	-	13	TRBJ1-2	CASSLYNNGGYTF	TGTGCCAGCAGCTTATACAACAACGGGGGCTACACCTTC
TRBV19	-	-	13	TRBJ1-5	CASSIGREQPQHF	TGTGCCAGTAGTATTGGGCGGGAGCAGCCCCAGCATTTT
TRBV5-1	few	TRBD1	15	TRBJ2-7	CASSPPPGQGYEQYF	TGCGCCAGCAGCCCGCCCCCGGGACAGGGTTACGAGCAGTACTTC
TRBV6-6	-	-	13	TRBJ2-1	CASSYSSRGEQFF	TGTGCCAGCAGTTACTCCTCTAGGGGTGAGCAGTTCTTC
TRBV7-9	-	-	15	TRBJ1-6	CASSLSGLYNSPLHF	TGTGCCAGCAGCTTATCGGGACTTTATAATTCACCCCTCCACTTT
TRBV9	-	TRBD1	14	TRBJ1-4	CASSGVQGAGFLFF	TGTGCCAGCAGCGGCGTACAGGGGGCGGGGTTTTTGTTTTTT
TRBV4-3	-	-	13	TRBJ2-3	CASSQGVSDTQYF	TGCGCCAGCAGCCAAGGAGTATCAGATACGCAGTATTTT
TRBV5-1	-	TRBD2	16	TRBJ2-3	CASSLGLAGDLYTQYF	TGCGCCAGCAGCTTGGGACTAGCGGGAGATTTATATACGCAGTATTTT
TRBV7-7	-	-	15	TRBJ2-3	CASSLGVAGTDTQYF	TGTGCTAGCAGCTTAGGGGTAGCCGGGACAGATACGCAGTATTTT
TRBV19	few	-	13	TRBJ1-1	CASRWGLNGEAFF	TGTGCCAGTAGGTGGGGGCTGAATGGTGAAGCTTTCTTT
TRBV2	-	-	17	TRBJ1-1	CASSRSGGGLLNTEAFF	TGTGCCAGCAGTCGTAGCGGGGGAGGTTTGTTGAACACTGAAGCTTTCTTT
TRBV30	once	TRBD1	14	TRBJ2-7	CAWSKGADSYEQYF	TGTGCCTGGAGTAAGGGGGCCGACTCCTACGAGCAGTACTTC
TRBV11-2	-	-	15	TRBJ2-7	CASSSPDRPSYEQYF	TGTGCCAGCAGCTCACCTGACAGGCCCTCCTACGAGCAGTACTTC
TRBV6-5	-	-	15	TRBJ1-4	CASSGALETNEKLFF	TGTGCCAGCAGTGGGGCCCTGGAAACTAATGAAAAACTGTTTTTT
TRBV30	-	-	17	TRBJ1-2	CAWRRIFFLETNYGYTF	TGTGCCTGGAGACGCATCTTCTTCTTGGAGACTAACTATGGCTACACCTTC
TRBV27	-	-	18	TRBJ1-6	CASSLSGGGVGNNSPLHF	TGTGCCAGCAGTTTATCCGGGGGGGGCGTTGGAAATAATTCACCCCTCCACTTT
TRBV15	-	-	13	TRBJ1-2	CATSTAGNYGYTF	TGTGCCACCAGCACGGCCGGGAACTATGGCTACACCTTC
TRBV11-2	once	-	15	TRBJ1-2	CASSLGSRTNYGYTF	TGTGCCAGCAGCTTAGGTTCCAGGACTAACTATGGCTACACCTTC
TRBV28	-	TRBD1	14	TRBJ1-4	CASTQGQFNEKLFF	TGTGCCAGCACCCAGGGACAGTTTAATGAAAAACTGTTTTTT
TRBV27	-	TRBD1	15	TRBJ2-5	CASSLRGRGQETQYF	TGTGCCAGCAGCCTACGGGGCAGGGGGCAGGAGACCCAGTACTTC
TRBV27	-	TRBD1	13	TRBJ2-7	CASSGQADLEQYF	TGTGCCAGCAGTGGACAGGCCGACCTCGAGCAGTACTTC
TRBV6-1	-	TRBD1	15	TRBJ1-1	CASSVGRGSNTEAFF	TGTGCCAGCAGTGTAGGCAGGGGGAGTAACACTGAAGCTTTCTTT
TRBV4-2	-	-	15	TRBJ1-1	CASSQDAVLNTEAFF	TGTGCCAGCAGCCAAGATGCAGTACTGAACACTGAAGCTTTCTTT
TRBV21-1	-	-	15	TRBJ1-6	CASSKREQGNSPLHF	TGTGCCAGCAGCAAAAGGGAACAGGGAAATTCACCCCTCCACTTT
TRBV18	-	-	14	TRBJ2-7	CASSPTGPAYEQYF	TGTGCCAGCTCACCTACAGGTCCTGCCTACGAGCAGTACTTC
TRBV7-2	-	-	17	TRBJ2-3	CASSWLGLAGGTDTQYF	TGTGCCAGCAGCTGGTTGGGACTCGCGGGCGGCACAGATACGCAGTATTTT
TRBV7-6	-	-	15	TRBJ2-7	CASRARREFYYEQYF	TGTGCCAGCAGAGCTCGACGGGAATTTTACTACGAGCAGTACTTC
TRBV6-5	-	-	14	TRBJ2-1	CASSLGTVYNEQFF	TGTGCCAGCAGCTTAGGGACTGTTTACAATGAGCAGTTCTTC